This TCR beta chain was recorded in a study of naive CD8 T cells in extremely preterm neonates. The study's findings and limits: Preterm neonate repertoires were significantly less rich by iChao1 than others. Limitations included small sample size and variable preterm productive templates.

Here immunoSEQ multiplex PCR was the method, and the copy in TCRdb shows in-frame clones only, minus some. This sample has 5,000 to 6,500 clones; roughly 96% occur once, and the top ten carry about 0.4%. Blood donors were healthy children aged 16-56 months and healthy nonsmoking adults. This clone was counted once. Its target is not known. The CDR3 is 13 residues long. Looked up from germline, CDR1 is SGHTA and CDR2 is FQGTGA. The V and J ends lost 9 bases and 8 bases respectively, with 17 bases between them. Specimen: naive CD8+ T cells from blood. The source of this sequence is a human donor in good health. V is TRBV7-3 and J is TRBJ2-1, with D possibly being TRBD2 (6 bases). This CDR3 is CARPGGSGYEQFF. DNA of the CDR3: TGTGCCAGGCCTGGGGGGAGTGGGTATGAGCAGTTCTTC.